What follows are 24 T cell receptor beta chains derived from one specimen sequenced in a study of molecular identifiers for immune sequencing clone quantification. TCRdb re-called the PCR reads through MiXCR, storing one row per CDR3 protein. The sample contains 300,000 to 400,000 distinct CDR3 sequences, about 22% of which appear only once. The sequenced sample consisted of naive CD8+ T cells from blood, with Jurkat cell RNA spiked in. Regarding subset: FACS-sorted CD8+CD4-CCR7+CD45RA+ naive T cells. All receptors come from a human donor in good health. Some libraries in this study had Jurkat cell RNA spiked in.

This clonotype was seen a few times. This CDR3 is CSASGRDWYQETQYF. CDR3 bases: TGCAGTGCTAGCGGGAGGGATTGGTACCAAGAGACCCAGTACTTC. V and J are TRBV20-1 and TRBJ2-5, with 8 bases identical to TRBD2. From germline, CDR1 is DFQATT and CDR2 SNEGSKA (reference sequence). The CDR3 covers 15 residues. J gave up 0 bases and V 3 bases, and 6 bases lay outside the gene matches.

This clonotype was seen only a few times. CDR3 nucleotide sequence: TGCAGCGTTGAAGTTGTCAGAGAAGAGACCCAGTACTTC. It translates to CSVEVVREETQYF. V and J are TRBV29-1 and TRBJ2-5, with no clear D. Trimming removed 1 base at V and 3 bases at J, with 9 bases between. The germline CDR1 and CDR2 sequences are SQVTM and ANQGSEA. The CDR3 is made up of 13 amino acids. Variable domain in full (rest from reference TRBV29-1 and TRBJ2-5): SAVISQKPSRDICQRGTSLTIQCQVDSQVTMMFWYRQQPGQSLTLIATANQGSEATYESGFVIDKFPISRPNLTFSTLTVSNMSPEDSSIYLCSVEVVREETQYFGPGTRLLVL.

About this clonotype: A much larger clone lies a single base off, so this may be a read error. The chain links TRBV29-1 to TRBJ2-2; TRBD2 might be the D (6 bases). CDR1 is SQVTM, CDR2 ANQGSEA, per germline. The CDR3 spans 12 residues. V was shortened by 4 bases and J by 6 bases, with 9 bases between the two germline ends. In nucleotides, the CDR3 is TGCAGCGTTGGCGGGGTAGCCGGGGAGCTGTTTTTT. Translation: CSVGGVAGELFF.

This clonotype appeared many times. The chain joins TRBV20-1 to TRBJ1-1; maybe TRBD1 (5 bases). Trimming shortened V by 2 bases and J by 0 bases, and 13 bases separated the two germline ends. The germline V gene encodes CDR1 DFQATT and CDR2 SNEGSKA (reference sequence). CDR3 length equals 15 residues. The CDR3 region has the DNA TGCAGTGCTAGATCTTTGACAGTTATGAACACTGAAGCTTTCTTT. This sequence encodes CSARSLTVMNTEAFF.

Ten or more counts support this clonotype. Written as DNA, the CDR3 is TGTGCCAGCAGTTTATCGATCGGACCAAACACCGGGGAGCTGTTTTTT. Protein sequence: CASSLSIGPNTGELFF. The chain combines TRBV6-2 or TRBV6-3 with TRBJ2-2; D gene uncertain. Trimming cost V 4 bases and J 2 bases, with 14 bases left between them. Germline V gene lookup returns CDR1 MNHEY and CDR2 SVGEGT. This CDR3 region has 16 residues.

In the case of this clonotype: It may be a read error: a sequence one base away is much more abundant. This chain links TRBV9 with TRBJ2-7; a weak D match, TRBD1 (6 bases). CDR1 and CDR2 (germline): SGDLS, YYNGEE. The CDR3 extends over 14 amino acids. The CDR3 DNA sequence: TGTGCCGGCAGCGCAAACCGGGACACCTACGAGCAGTACTTC. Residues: CAGSANRDTYEQYF.

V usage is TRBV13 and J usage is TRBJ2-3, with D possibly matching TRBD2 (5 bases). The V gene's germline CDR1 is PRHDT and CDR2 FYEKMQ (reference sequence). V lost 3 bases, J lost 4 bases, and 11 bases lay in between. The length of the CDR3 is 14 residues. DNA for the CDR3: TGTGCCAGCAGCTTTGAGGCCGGGGCAGATACGCAGTATTTT. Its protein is CASSFEAGADTQYF.

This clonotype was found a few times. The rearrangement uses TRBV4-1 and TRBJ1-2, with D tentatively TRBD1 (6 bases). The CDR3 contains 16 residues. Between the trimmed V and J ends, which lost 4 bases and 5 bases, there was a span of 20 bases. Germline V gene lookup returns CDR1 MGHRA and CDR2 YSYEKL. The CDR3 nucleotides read TGCGCCAGCAGCCGGGTGACAGGAACCCCCTTTTATGGCTACACCTTC. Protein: CASSRVTGTPFYGYTF.

The CDR3 sequence is CASSPGQGLFGQYF. In DNA form, the CDR3 reads TGTGCCAGCAGCCCGGGACAGGGTCTTTTTGGGCAGTACTTC. The chain recombines TRBV6-2 or TRBV6-3 with TRBJ2-7; TRBD1 matches at 9 bases. The germline CDR1 and CDR2 sequences are MNHEY and SVGEGT. J was trimmed by 9 bases and V by 6 bases; bases with no gene match: 12. The CDR3 loop spans 14 amino acids.

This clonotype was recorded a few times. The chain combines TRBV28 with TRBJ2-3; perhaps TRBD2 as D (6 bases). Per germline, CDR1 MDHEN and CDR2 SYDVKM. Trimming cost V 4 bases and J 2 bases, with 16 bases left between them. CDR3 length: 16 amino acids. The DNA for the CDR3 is TGTGCCAGCAGTTCATTGAGGGAGGTTCCCACAGATACGCAGTATTTT. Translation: CASSSLREVPTDTQYF.

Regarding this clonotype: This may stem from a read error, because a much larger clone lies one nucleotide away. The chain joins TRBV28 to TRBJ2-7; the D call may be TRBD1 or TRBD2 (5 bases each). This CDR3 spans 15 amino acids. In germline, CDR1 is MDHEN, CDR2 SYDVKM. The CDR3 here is CASSFRGPVSCEQYF. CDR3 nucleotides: TGTGCCAGCAGTTTCCGGGGACCTGTCTCCTGCGAGCAGTACTTC.

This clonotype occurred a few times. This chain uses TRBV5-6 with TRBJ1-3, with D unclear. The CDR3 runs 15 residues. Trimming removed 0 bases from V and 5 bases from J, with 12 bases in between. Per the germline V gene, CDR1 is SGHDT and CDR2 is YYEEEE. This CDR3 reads CASSLDYGARNTIYF. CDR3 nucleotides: TGTGCCAGCAGCTTGGACTATGGTGCTCGAAACACCATATATTTT.

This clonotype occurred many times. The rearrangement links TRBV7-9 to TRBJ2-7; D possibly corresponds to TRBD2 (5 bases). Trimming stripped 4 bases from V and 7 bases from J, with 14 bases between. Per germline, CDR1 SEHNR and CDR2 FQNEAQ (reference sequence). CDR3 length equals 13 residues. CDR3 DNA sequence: TGTGCCAGCAGCTCTCGAGGAGGATGGGAGCAGTACTTC. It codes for CASSSRGGWEQYF.

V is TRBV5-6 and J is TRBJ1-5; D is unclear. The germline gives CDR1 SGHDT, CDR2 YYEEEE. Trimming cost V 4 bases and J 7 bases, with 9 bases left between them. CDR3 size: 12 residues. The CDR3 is CASSTRFQPQHF. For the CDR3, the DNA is TGTGCCAGCAGCACTCGGTTCCAGCCCCAGCATTTT.

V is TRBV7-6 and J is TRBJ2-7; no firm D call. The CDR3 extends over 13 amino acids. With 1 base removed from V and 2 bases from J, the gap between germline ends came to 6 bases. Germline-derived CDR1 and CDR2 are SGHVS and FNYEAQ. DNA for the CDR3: TGTGCCAGCAGCTTAGAAGAGACCTACGAGCAGTACTTC. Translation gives CASSLEETYEQYF. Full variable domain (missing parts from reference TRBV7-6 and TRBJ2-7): GAGVSQSPRYKVTKRGQDVALRCDPISGHVSLYWYRQALGQGPEFLTYFNYEAQQDKSGLPNDRFSAERPEGSISTLTIQRTEQRDSAMYRCASSLEETYEQYFGPGTRLTVT.

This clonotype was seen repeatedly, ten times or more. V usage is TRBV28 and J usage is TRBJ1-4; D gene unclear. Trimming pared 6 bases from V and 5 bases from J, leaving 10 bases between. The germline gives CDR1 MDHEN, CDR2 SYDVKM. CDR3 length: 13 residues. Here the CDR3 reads CASRIVANEKLFF. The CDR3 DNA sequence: TGTGCCAGCAGGATCGTTGCCAATGAAAAACTGTTTTTT. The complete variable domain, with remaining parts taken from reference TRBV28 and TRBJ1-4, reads DVKVTQSSRYLVKRTGEKVFLECVQDMDHENMFWYRQDPGLGLRLIYFSYDVKMKEKGDIPEGYSVSREKKERFSLILESASTNQTSMYLCASRIVANEKLFFGSGTQLSVL.

DNA for the CDR3: TGTGCCAGCAGCTTATATCCGGGGGACCACGAGCAGTACTTC. This translates into CASSLYPGDHEQYF. V gene TRBV7-8 combines with J gene TRBJ2-7, with a weak D call TRBD2 (6 bases). Trimming took off 2 bases at V and 5 bases at J, with 13 bases between the two ends. CDR1 is SGHVS, CDR2 FQNEAQ, per germline. CDR3 length: 14 amino acids. Using reference TRBV7-8 and TRBJ2-7 for the parts outside the CDR3, the full variable domain is GAGVSQSPRYKVAKRGQDVALRCDPISGHVSLFWYQQALGQGPEFLTYFQNEAQLDKSGLPSDRFFAERPEGSVSTLKIQRTQQEDSAVYLCASSLYPGDHEQYFGPGTRLTVT.

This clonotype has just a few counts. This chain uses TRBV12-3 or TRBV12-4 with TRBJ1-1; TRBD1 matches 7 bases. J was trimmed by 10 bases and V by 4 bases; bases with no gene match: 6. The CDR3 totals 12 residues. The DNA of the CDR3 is TGTGCCAGCAGTTCGGGACAGAGAGGAGCTTTCTTT. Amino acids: CASSSGQRGAFF.

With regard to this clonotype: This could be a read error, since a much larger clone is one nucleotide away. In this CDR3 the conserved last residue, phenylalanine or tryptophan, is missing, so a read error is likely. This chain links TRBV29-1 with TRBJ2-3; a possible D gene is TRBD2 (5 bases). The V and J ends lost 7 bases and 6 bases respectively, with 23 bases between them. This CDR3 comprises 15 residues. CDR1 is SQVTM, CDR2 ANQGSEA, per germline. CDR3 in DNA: TGCAGCGCACGCCTAGAGGGAACAGCAACCGATACGCAGTATCTT. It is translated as CSARLEGTATDTQYL.

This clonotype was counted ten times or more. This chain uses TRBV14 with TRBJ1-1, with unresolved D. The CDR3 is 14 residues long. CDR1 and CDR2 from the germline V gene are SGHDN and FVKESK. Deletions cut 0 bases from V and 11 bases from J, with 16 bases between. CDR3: CASSQDGAPYGAFF. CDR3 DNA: TGTGCCAGCAGCCAAGATGGAGCTCCCTATGGGGCTTTCTTT.

The CDR3 reads CASAWGDGELFF. CDR3 DNA: TGTGCCAGCGCCTGGGGCGACGGGGAGCTGTTTTTT. The rearrangement joins TRBV13 to TRBJ2-2, with a possible D match to TRBD1 (5 bases). The V end lost 8 bases, the J end lost 7 bases, and 11 bases lay between the germline ends. Looked up from germline, CDR1 is PRHDT and CDR2 is FYEKMQ (reference sequence). This CDR3 contains 12 residues.

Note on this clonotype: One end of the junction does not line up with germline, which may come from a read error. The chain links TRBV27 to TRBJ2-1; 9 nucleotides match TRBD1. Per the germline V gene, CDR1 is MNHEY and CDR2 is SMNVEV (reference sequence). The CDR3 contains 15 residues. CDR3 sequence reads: CASSFPGTGNDEQIF. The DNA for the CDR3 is TGTGCCAGCAGTTTCCCGGGGACAGGGAACGATGAGCAGATCTTC.

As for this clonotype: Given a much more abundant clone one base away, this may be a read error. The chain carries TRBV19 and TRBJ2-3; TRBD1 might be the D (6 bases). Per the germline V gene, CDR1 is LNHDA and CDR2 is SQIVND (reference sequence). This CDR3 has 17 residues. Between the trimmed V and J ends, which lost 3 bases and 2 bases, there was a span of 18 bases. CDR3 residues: CASSISTGLSDTDTQYF. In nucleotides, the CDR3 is TGTGCCAGTAGTATCTCCACAGGGTTGAGTGACACAGATACGCAGTATTTT.

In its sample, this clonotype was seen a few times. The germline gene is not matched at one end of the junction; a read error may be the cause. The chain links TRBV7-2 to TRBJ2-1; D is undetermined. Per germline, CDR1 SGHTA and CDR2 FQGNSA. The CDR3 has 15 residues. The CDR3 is CARSPETYIHNEQFF. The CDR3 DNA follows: TGTGCCCGCAGCCCCGAGACTTATATTCACAATGAGCAGTTCTTC.